This T cell receptor (beta chain) was recovered during a study of cytomegalovirus exposure and HLA in healthy donors. V dropped 0 bases and J dropped 8 bases, with 10 bases sitting between them. CDR1 and CDR2 (germline): MGHRA, YSYEKL. The CDR3 extends over 13 amino acids. The PCR ran on 60 Vbeta and 13 Jbeta primers. Source study methods: Per a later analysis, the number of unique TCR beta chains was around 80 million, of which 9 million to 14 million were shared. Measured with immunoSEQ multiplex PCR; TCRdb has only the in-frame clones, and not every one. That table is the source of V, J and clone size, and D and trimming were worked out from the DNA. This table has approximately 160,000 clones, roughly 79% appearing once. Donors had nominal health at sampling but likely had unrecorded immune exposures.

Sequences were obtained from PBMCs. The sequence came from a woman between 40 and 55 years old in good health and CMV-seronegative. The chain links TRBV4-1 to TRBJ1-2, with a possible D match to TRBD1 (6 bases). The CDR3 is CASSQEGGHGYTF. In nucleotides, the CDR3 is TGCGCCAGCAGCCAAGAAGGGGGACACGGCTACACCTTC.